A single sample gave rise to the 27 T cell receptor beta chains below, sequenced in a study of Graves' ophthalmopathy and Graves' hyperthyroidism. RNA served as the template for amplifying TCR beta CDR3 regions. First-round RT-PCR with HTBI primers preceded a second-round multiplex PCR. A single record per CDR3 protein comes from TCRdb applying MiXCR to the multiplex PCR reads. The data show 560,000 or so distinct CDR3 sequences, less than 40% seen once. The sequenced sample consisted of peripheral blood or thyroid tissue (not recorded which). The receptors derive from an adult man with Graves' hyperthyroidism.

The chain employs TRBV9 and TRBJ2-5; D might be TRBD2 (6 bases). This CDR3 is built from 16 residues. Germline CDR1 and CDR2: SGDLS and YYNGEE. V was cut by 3 bases and J by 5 bases, with 20 bases left in between. The CDR3 bases are TGTGCCAGCAGCGCTGGGGGGACGGGGATTAGGGAGACCCAGTACTTC. Its translation is CASSAGGTGIRETQYF.

V gene TRBV2 combines with J gene TRBJ2-6; TRBD1 agrees at 10 bases. Germline V CDR1 and CDR2: SNHLY, FYNNEI. V was clipped by 6 bases and J by 0 bases; unmatched bases: 8. CDR3 size: 18 residues. The CDR3 DNA reads as TGTGCCAGCAGCCGGACAGGGGGAGCTCCCTCTGGGGCCAACGTCCTGACTTTC. It encodes CASSRTGGAPSGANVLTF. The complete variable domain, with remaining parts taken from reference TRBV2 and TRBJ2-6, reads EPEVTQTPSHQVTQMGQEVILRCVPISNHLYFYWYRQILGQKVEFLVSFYNNEISEKSEIFDDQFSVERPDGSNFTLKIRSTKLEDSAMYFCASSRTGGAPSGANVLTFGAGSRLTVL.

Remarks on this clonotype: A much larger clone lies a single base off, so this may be a read error. The rearrangement uses TRBV12-3 or TRBV12-4 and TRBJ2-7; either TRBD1 or TRBD2 may fit D (6 bases each). The V end lost 6 bases, the J end lost 2 bases, and 17 bases lay between the germline ends. This CDR3 has 15 residues. The CDR3 loop is CASRVRRGPTYEQYF. CDR3 bases: TGTGCCAGCAGGGTAAGACGGGGGCCTACCTACGAGCAGTACTTC.

The rearrangement links TRBV7-6 to TRBJ2-2; maybe TRBD2 (5 bases). In germline, CDR1 is SGHVS, CDR2 FNYEAQ. V dropped 1 base and J dropped 5 bases, with 11 bases sitting between them. This CDR3 has 15 amino acids. The CDR3: CASSLGTRRTGELFF. The CDR3 coding sequence is TGTGCCAGCAGCTTAGGGACTCGGAGAACCGGGGAGCTGTTTTTT.

This chain uses TRBV4-1 with TRBJ1-2, with 11 positions matching TRBD1. The V gene's germline CDR1 is MGHRA and CDR2 YSYEKL. The CDR3 is 17 amino acids. The V segment lost 1 base and the J segment 5 bases; nucleotides outside the gene matches: 9. The chain's CDR3 is CASSQVPGTGGDYGYTF. The CDR3 DNA reads TGCGCCAGCAGCCAAGTCCCGGGGACAGGGGGTGATTATGGCTACACCTTC.

This clonotype has ten or more counts. CDR3 sequence (DNA): TGTGCCAGCAGTGACAACAGGGGGGGAGAAGAGACCCAGTACTTC. It is translated as CASSDNRGGEETQYF. The V gene is TRBV12-3 or TRBV12-4, the J gene TRBJ2-5; possible D gene TRBD1, 8 bases. Trimming pared 5 bases from V and 3 bases from J, leaving 16 bases between. The CDR3 contains 15 residues.

This rearrangement joins TRBV20-1 to TRBJ2-1, with TRBD2 matching over 8 bases. V shed 3 bases, J shed 10 bases, and the junction held 11 bases outside the gene matches. The germline gives CDR1 DFQATT, CDR2 SNEGSKA (reference sequence). There are 14 residues in the CDR3. The CDR3 DNA sequence: TGCAGTGCTAGCATCCCTAGCGGGCGAGGGGAGCAGTTCTTC. Its translation: CSASIPSGRGEQFF.

This clonotype has a count of ten or more. The V and J genes are TRBV3-1 and TRBJ1-1; the D gene is possibly TRBD1 (6 bases). This CDR3 has 15 residues. Trimming stripped 3 bases from V and 1 base from J, with 12 bases between. Germline V lookup: CDR1 LGHDT, CDR2 YNNKEL (reference sequence). Here the CDR3 reads CASSQHRETNTEAFF. The CDR3 DNA follows: TGTGCCAGCAGCCAGCACAGGGAGACGAACACTGAAGCTTTCTTT.

As regards this clonotype: A clone one base away is much larger, so this may be a read error. CDR3 DNA sequence: TGTGCCAGCAGCCGAAACGTGGCCAACTATGGCTACACCTTC. Protein: CASSRNVANYGYTF. The chain couples TRBV3-1 to TRBJ1-2; D is unclear. The ends were cut back, 4 bases at V and 2 bases at J, with 11 bases in the middle. The germline CDR1 and CDR2 sequences are LGHDT and YNNKEL (reference sequence). The CDR3 is 14 amino acids.

The CDR3 sequence: CSSQADRDYGYTF. The DNA of the CDR3 is TGCAGCAGCCAGGCTGACAGGGACTATGGCTACACCTTC. The V gene is TRBV29-1, the J gene TRBJ1-2; the match to TRBD1 covers 7 bases. Trimming at V came to 8 bases and at J to 3 bases, leaving 9 bases not matched to a gene. CDR1 and CDR2 (germline): SQVTM, ANQGSEA. The CDR3 has 13 residues.

This clonotype was detected a few times. J is TRBJ1-2 and V is TRBV9; TRBD1 matches 8 bases. The germline V gene encodes CDR1 SGDLS and CDR2 YYNGEE. The CDR3 has 15 amino acids. With V trimmed by 6 bases and J by 3 bases, 10 bases remained unmatched. The CDR3: CASTPETGVDYGYTF. The DNA of the CDR3 is TGTGCCAGCACCCCAGAGACAGGGGTAGACTATGGCTACACCTTC. The full variable domain, completed using reference TRBV9 and TRBJ1-2, is DSGVTQTPKHLITATGQRVTLRCSPRSGDLSVYWYQQSLDQGLQFLIQYYNGEERAKGNILERFSAQQFPDLHSELNLSSLELGDSALYFCASTPETGVDYGYTFGSGTRLTVV.

J is TRBJ2-7 and V is TRBV13; no clear D gene. Germline V gene data show CDR1 as PRHDT and CDR2 as FYEKMQ (reference sequence). CDR3 size: 14 residues. V was shortened by 4 bases and J by 3 bases, with 13 bases between the two germline ends. In nucleotides, the CDR3 is TGTGCCAGCAGCTCCGGTCGCTCCCTCTACGAGCAGTACTTC. This encodes CASSSGRSLYEQYF. Variable domain in full (rest from reference TRBV13 and TRBJ2-7): AAGVIQSPRHLIKEKRETATLKCYPIPRHDTVYWYQQGPGQDPQFLISFYEKMQSDKGSIPDRFSAQQFSDYHSELNMSSLELGDSALYFCASSSGRSLYEQYFGPGTRLTVT.

This clonotype was seen ten or more times. The chain uses TRBV2 and TRBJ2-7; a weak D match, TRBD1 (6 bases). The CDR3 extends over 14 amino acids. V was clipped by 4 bases and J by 3 bases, with 13 bases between them. Germline values: CDR1 SNHLY, CDR2 FYNNEI. The CDR3 loop is CASSGGTLNYEQYF. Written as DNA, the CDR3 is TGTGCCAGCAGTGGTGGGACACTGAACTACGAGCAGTACTTC.

The V gene is TRBV6-6, the J gene TRBJ1-1; D is perhaps TRBD1 (6 bases). CDR1 MNHNY and CDR2 SVGAGI come from the germline V gene (reference sequence). The germline V and J ends were trimmed by 4 bases and 5 bases, with 14 bases remaining between them. The CDR3 is made up of 14 amino acids. CDR3 residues: CASSFSPGVTEAFF. As DNA, the CDR3 is TGTGCCAGCAGTTTTTCCCCAGGGGTTACTGAAGCTTTCTTT.

This chain connects TRBV19 to TRBJ2-2, with 7 bases identical to TRBD1. This CDR3 contains 15 residues. Germline V gives CDR1 LNHDA, CDR2 SQIVND (reference sequence). Trimming at V came to 4 bases and at J to 5 bases, leaving 7 bases not matched to a gene. The CDR3 here is CASSNPNRGTGELFF. Here the CDR3 DNA reads TGTGCCAGTAGTAACCCTAACAGGGGAACCGGGGAGCTGTTTTTT. The complete variable domain, with remaining parts taken from reference TRBV19 and TRBJ2-2, reads DGGITQSPKYLFRKEGQNVTLSCEQNLNHDAMYWYRQDPGQGLRLIYYSQIVNDFQKGDIAEGYSVSREKKESFPLTVTSAQKNPTAFYLCASSNPNRGTGELFFGEGSRLTVL.

This clonotype was detected many times. V gene TRBV19 combines with J gene TRBJ1-1, with no clear D. V shed 5 bases and J shed 1 base, with 5 bases lying between them. Looked up from germline, CDR1 is LNHDA and CDR2 is SQIVND (reference sequence). The CDR3 sequence is 12 residues long. In DNA, the CDR3 is TGTGCCAGTAGTGAACCGAACACTGAAGCTTTCTTT. This encodes CASSEPNTEAFF.

In its sample, this clonotype was seen a few times. The V gene is TRBV4-2, the J gene TRBJ1-4; D not resolved. The CDR3 has 16 amino acids. Looked up from germline, CDR1 is LGHNA and CDR2 is YNFKEQ. Trimming removed 2 bases at V and 8 bases at J, with 18 bases between. The CDR3 DNA follows: TGTGCCAGCAGCCAACCCAACTTTTTACTAGGGGAAAAACTGTTTTTT. This encodes CASSQPNFLLGEKLFF.

The V and J genes are TRBV20-1 and TRBJ2-2, with D possibly being TRBD1 or TRBD2 (5 bases each). Germline V gene data show CDR1 as DFQATT and CDR2 as SNEGSKA (reference sequence). The CDR3 consists of 17 residues. Trimming left V 0 bases short and J 2 bases short, with 16 bases between. In DNA form, the CDR3 reads TGCAGTGCTAGAGATGCGGAAACGAGGGGTAACACCGGGGAGCTGTTTTTT. Amino acids: CSARDAETRGNTGELFF.

The chain carries TRBV6-4 and TRBJ2-3; 10 bases fit TRBD2. Trimming cost V 6 bases and J 6 bases; bases outside gene matches: 9. Per the germline V gene, CDR1 is MRHNA and CDR2 is SNTAGT. This CDR3 is 15 amino acids long. CDR3 sequence reads: CASSLIAGGMDTQYF. The CDR3 DNA reads as TGTGCCAGCAGCCTCATAGCGGGGGGAATGGATACGCAGTATTTT.

This clonotype was counted at least ten times. This rearrangement joins TRBV7-6 to TRBJ2-2, with TRBD1 matching over 7 bases. The V gene's germline CDR1 is SGHVS and CDR2 FNYEAQ. CDR3 size: 14 residues. Trimming cost V 8 bases and J 4 bases; bases outside gene matches: 7. This CDR3 reads CASGSTGTTGELFF. In nucleotides, the CDR3 is TGTGCCAGCGGTTCGACAGGGACCACCGGGGAGCTGTTTTTT.

This clonotype was counted a single time. The V gene is TRBV20-1, the J gene TRBJ2-3; TRBD1 aligns across 9 bases. This CDR3 has 16 amino acids. Germline CDR1 and CDR2: DFQATT and SNEGSKA (reference sequence). J lost 4 bases, V lost 3 bases, and 11 bases had no gene match. The CDR3 is CSASLPDRGVADTQYF. The CDR3 region has the DNA TGCAGTGCTAGTCTCCCCGACAGGGGGGTGGCAGATACGCAGTATTTT.

V is TRBV19 and J is TRBJ1-2; TRBD1 matches 8 bases. Germline CDR1 reads LNHDA; CDR2 reads SQIVND (reference sequence). There are 15 residues in the CDR3. V lost 4 bases and J lost 7; bases outside the gene matches: 11. The CDR3 spells CASSTLPGQGGGYTF. The CDR3, as DNA: TGTGCCAGTAGTACCCTCCCAGGACAGGGTGGTGGCTACACCTTC.

The sample holds many counts of this clonotype. The V and J genes are TRBV24-1 and TRBJ2-7, with TRBD2 matching over 8 bases. The CDR3 is made up of 16 amino acids. From germline, CDR1 is KGHDR and CDR2 SFDVKD. Germline trimming cut 4 bases from V and 0 bases from J; bases unmatched to any gene: 7. The chain's CDR3 is CATSDPSGGSSYEQYF. CDR3 nucleotide sequence: TGTGCCACCAGTGACCCCAGCGGGGGAAGCTCCTACGAGCAGTACTTC.

Many counts were recorded for this clonotype. This rearrangement joins TRBV6-5 to TRBJ2-7; TRBD2 is a possible D gene (6 bases). The CDR3 runs 12 residues. CDR1 is MNHEY, CDR2 SVGAGI, per germline. V gave up 7 bases and J gave up 3 bases, with 10 bases separating them. CDR3 nucleotides: TGTGCCAGCACGGGGGAAGGCTACGAGCAGTACTTC. Protein product: CASTGEGYEQYF.

This clonotype was detected many times. V gene TRBV6-1 combines with J gene TRBJ1-6; D gene unclear. Germline CDR1 is MNHNS and CDR2 is SASEGT. The CDR3 is 15 amino acids. The V end was cut by 4 bases, the J end by 0 bases, with 7 bases between. Here the CDR3 DNA reads TGTGCCAGCAGTGTTTTCAGCTCCTATAATTCACCCCTCCACTTT. This gives the protein CASSVFSSYNSPLHF.

This clonotype was seen repeatedly, ten times or more. The chain recombines TRBV7-9 with TRBJ2-7; 9 bases match TRBD1. J gave up 5 bases and V 3 bases, and 5 bases lay outside the gene matches. CDR1 and CDR2 from the germline V gene are SEHNR and FQNEAQ (reference sequence). The CDR3 is 14 amino acids. CDR3 residues: CASSFRDRVHEQYF. In nucleotides, the CDR3 is TGTGCCAGCAGCTTCCGGGACAGGGTGCACGAGCAGTACTTC.

This clonotype appeared a few times. The V gene is TRBV27, the J gene TRBJ2-7; 7 bases align to TRBD1. Germline CDR1 reads MNHEY; CDR2 reads SMNVEV (reference sequence). V lost 5 bases to trimming and J lost 6 bases; unmatched junction nucleotides: 7. The CDR3 spans 13 residues. CDR3 region: CASSTRDSIEQYF. For the CDR3, the DNA is TGTGCCAGCAGTACCCGGGACAGCATCGAGCAGTACTTC.